These 8 T cell receptor beta chains were sequenced from one sample in a study of spatial heterogeneity in lung cancer. Study results and caveats: Expanded intratumoral alpha and beta TCR counts tracked tumor mutation counts.

MiXCR, applied by TCRdb to the 5' RACE reads, yields one record per CDR3 protein. The data show under 9,500 distinct CDR3 sequences, with approximately 8.9% seen just once and around 4.2% held by the top ten. No antigen is known for these receptors. As to time point: sample taken at primary tumor resection. The material sequenced was lung tumor tissue, taken at surgery. These TCRs come from a male donor with early-stage non-small cell lung cancer.

By share, this clonotype ranks as medium-sized. As an off-target read in a library built for alpha chains, this beta chain has a frequency of little significance. V usage is TRBV12-3 or TRBV12-4 and J usage is TRBJ1-5; D not certain. This CDR3 has 12 amino acids. V was shortened by 4 bases and J by 7 bases, with 8 bases between the two germline ends. For the CDR3, the DNA is TGTGCCAGCAGTTACAGTGGGCAGCCCCAGCATTTT. Its protein product is CASSYSGQPQHF.

This clonotype is labeled as medium-sized. This beta chain lies outside the target of a library built for alpha chains; its clone size means little. The V call is TRBV27, the J call TRBJ2-3, with D perhaps being TRBD1 or TRBD2 (5 bases each). This CDR3 region has 17 residues. V was trimmed by 5 bases and J by 4 bases, leaving 22 bases between them. CDR1 is MNHEY and CDR2 is SMNVEV in the germline V gene (reference sequence). CDR3 nucleotides: TGTGCCAGCAGTCCCCATCCCGGGGCCCGAGGGGCAGATACGCAGTATTTT. Protein: CASSPHPGARGADTQYF.

Sample share makes this clonotype medium-sized. Found in a library prepared for alpha chains, this beta chain is an off-target read, and its abundance has little meaning. V and J are TRBV28 and TRBJ2-7, with TRBD2 as a possible D gene (6 bases). The CDR3 loop spans 10 amino acids. CDR1 is MDHEN, CDR2 SYDVKM, per germline. V shed 8 bases and J shed 11 bases, with 13 bases lying between them. In nucleotides, the CDR3 is TGTGCCAGCTTCCGGGAGAGAAAGTACTTC. Its protein is CASFRERKYF.

This clonotype counts as medium-sized. Since the library was made to target alpha chains, this beta chain is a stray read and its abundance is not meaningful. This sequence joins TRBV19 and TRBJ2-5, with unresolved D. Trimming took 2 bases from V and 5 from J, leaving 6 bases between them. Germline V gene lookup returns CDR1 LNHDA and CDR2 SQIVND (reference sequence). CDR3 length: 12 residues. CDR3 in DNA: TGTGCCAGTAGTATAAAGGGCGAGACCCAGTACTTC. This encodes CASSIKGETQYF.

This clonotype is categorized as medium-sized (0.01 to 0.1%). Within a library made for alpha chains, this beta chain is off target, and its count is uninformative. The chain links TRBV5-1 to TRBJ2-4, with TRBD1 matching 8 bases. CDR3 length: 16 residues. The J segment lost 8 bases and the V segment lost 0 bases, leaving 10 bases of the junction unmatched. Germline V CDR1 and CDR2: SGHRS, YFSETQ. In nucleotides, the CDR3 is TGCGCCAGCAGCTTGGGGACAGGGAGTACCCGGGACATTCAGTACTTC. Translation gives CASSLGTGSTRDIQYF. Filled out from reference TRBV5-1 and TRBJ2-4, the complete variable domain reads KAGVTQTPRYLIKTRGQQVTLSCSPISGHRSVSWYQQTPGQGLQFLFEYFSETQRNKGNFPGRFSGRQFSNSRSEMNVSTLELGDSALYLCASSLGTGSTRDIQYFGAGTRLSVL.

For this clonotype: This beta chain slipped into a library made for alpha chains as a stray read, so its size is not meaningful. The chain couples TRBV28 to TRBJ2-2; D is uncertain. Trimming removed 5 bases from V and 8 bases from J, with 9 bases in between. The CDR3 sequence is 12 residues long. Germline loops: CDR1 MDHEN, CDR2 SYDVKM. DNA of the CDR3: TGTGCCAGCAGTCTCCCCGTAGGGGAGCTGTTTTTT. Translation gives CASSLPVGELFF. The variable domain in full, with the rest retrieved from reference TRBV28 and TRBJ2-2, is DVKVTQSSRYLVKRTGEKVFLECVQDMDHENMFWYRQDPGLGLRLIYFSYDVKMKEKGDIPEGYSVSREKKERFSLILESASTNQTSMYLCASSLPVGELFFGEGSRLTVL.

By its share, this clonotype is medium-sized. This beta chain lies outside the target of a library built for alpha chains; its clone size means little. V gene TRBV28 combines with J gene TRBJ2-7, with 7 nucleotides matching TRBD1. CDR3 size: 15 residues. Germline V gene data show CDR1 as MDHEN and CDR2 as SYDVKM. V was pared by 6 bases and J by 2 bases, with 10 bases of the junction left unmatched. The CDR3 DNA sequence: TGTGCCAGCAGCCCTTGGGACAGTCGAACCTACGAGCAGTACTTC. Its translation is CASSPWDSRTYEQYF.

This clonotype was recorded many times. For a library built for alpha chains, this beta chain is a stray read; little rests on its size. The genes are TRBV5-1 and TRBJ2-3; the D gene could be TRBD1 or TRBD2 (5 bases each). This CDR3 contains 14 residues. Per the germline V gene, CDR1 is SGHRS and CDR2 is YFSETQ. The V end lost 4 bases, the J end lost 6 bases, and 15 bases lay between the germline ends. The CDR3: CASSLVDRGDTQYF. Written as DNA, the CDR3 is TGCGCCAGCAGCCTTGTGGACCGGGGCGATACGCAGTATTTT. The variable domain in full, with the rest retrieved from reference TRBV5-1 and TRBJ2-3, is KAGVTQTPRYLIKTRGQQVTLSCSPISGHRSVSWYQQTPGQGLQFLFEYFSETQRNKGNFPGRFSGRQFSNSRSEMNVSTLELGDSALYLCASSLVDRGDTQYFGPGTRLTVL.